This passage covers 21 T cell receptor beta chains from one sample sequenced in a study of cytomegalovirus exposure and HLA in healthy donors (TCRdb year 2017). Libraries were prepared through the immunoSEQ multiplex PCR assay. The multiplex PCR relied on a mix of 60 forward primers for TCR Vbeta segments and 13 reverse primers for TCR Jbeta segments. This immuneACCESS table, as held by TCRdb, lists in-frame sequences with V and J called but not all clones. Of the missing ones, under half trace to an unresolved V gene in checked studies; the others have no known cause. This sample lists under 200,000 clones; roughly 74% were detected once. In total, the top ten clones hold about 4.9% of the sample. Sequences were obtained from PBMCs. All receptors come from a male donor in good health and CMV-seronegative.

In DNA, the CDR3 is TGTGCCAGCAGCCCCACGACAGTGAACACTGAAGCTTTCTTT. Translating it yields CASSPTTVNTEAFF. The V gene is TRBV7-9, the J gene TRBJ1-1, with a tentative D call TRBD1 (5 bases). Germline CDR1 is SEHNR and CDR2 is FQNEAQ (reference sequence). V dropped 5 bases and J dropped 0 bases, with 10 bases sitting between them. The CDR3 has 14 residues. The whole variable domain, filled in from reference TRBV7-9 and TRBJ1-1, reads DTGVSQNPRHKITKRGQNVTFRCDPISEHNRLYWYRQTLGQGPEFLTYFQNEAQLEKSRLLSDRFSAERPKGSFSTLEIQRTEQGDSAMYLCASSPTTVNTEAFFGQGTRLTVV.

The chain couples TRBV6-1 to TRBJ2-5; D remains ambiguous. Matching the DNA end better, TRBJ2-7 makes the J call doubtful. This CDR3 spans 13 amino acids. Germline loops: CDR1 MNHNS, CDR2 SASEGT. CDR3 residues: CASSEGLSYEQYF. CDR3 in DNA: TGTGCCAGCAGTGAAGGGTTGTCCTACGAGCAGTACTTC.

This clone occurred once. J is TRBJ2-2 and V is TRBV2; the D is unclear. This CDR3 has 14 residues. V was trimmed by 4 bases and J by 2 bases, leaving 8 bases between them. CDR1 and CDR2 from the germline V gene are SNHLY and FYNNEI. CDR3 amino acids: CASSAQTNTGELFF. As DNA, the CDR3 is TGTGCCAGCAGTGCTCAGACTAACACCGGGGAGCTGTTTTTT.

The chain links TRBV29-1 to TRBJ2-1, with 9 positions matching TRBD2. Germline CDR1 is SQVTM and CDR2 is ANQGSEA. The CDR3 is 15 amino acids. The J segment lost 7 bases and the V segment lost 0 bases, leaving 7 bases of the junction unmatched. CDR3: CSVEEVSGGSNEQFF. CDR3 in DNA: TGCAGCGTTGAAGAGGTTAGCGGGGGCTCGAATGAGCAGTTCTTC.

In its sample, this clone was seen once. The V and J genes are TRBV5-3 and TRBJ2-5; no clear D. TRBV5-3 is an ORF, and what it does is uncertain. The CDR3 covers 12 residues. V lost 4 bases and J 7 bases, leaving 11 bases between the germline ends. The CDR3 loop is CARSPGRWTQYF. The CDR3 DNA reads TGTGCCAGAAGCCCAGGTAGGTGGACCCAGTACTTC.

The J gene is TRBJ2-5, the V gene TRBV5-1, with a weak D call TRBD1 (6 bases). Germline V CDR1 and CDR2: SGHRS, YFSETQ. This CDR3 is 16 amino acids long. V gave up 4 bases and J gave up 2 bases, with 18 bases separating them. CDR3 bases: TGCGCCAGCAGCCCCCGGGCCAGGGGTCGGCAAGAGACCCAGTACTTC. Residues: CASSPRARGRQETQYF. The whole variable domain, filled in from reference TRBV5-1 and TRBJ2-5, reads KAGVTQTPRYLIKTRGQQVTLSCSPISGHRSVSWYQQTPGQGLQFLFEYFSETQRNKGNFPGRFSGRQFSNSRSEMNVSTLELGDSALYLCASSPRARGRQETQYFGPGTRLLVL.

This clone was counted once. CDR3 sequence (DNA): TGTGCCAGCAGTTCTCGGACAGGGACTGCCGCTTTCTTT. Translation gives CASSSRTGTAAFF. This sequence joins TRBV6-5 and TRBJ1-1, with TRBD1 matching 8 bases. After removal of 4 bases from V and 11 bases from J, the junction contained 9 bases not matched to a gene. From germline, CDR1 is MNHEY and CDR2 SVGAGI. The CDR3 is 13 residues long.

V gene TRBV7-2 combines with J gene TRBJ2-1; maybe TRBD2 (6 bases). Deletions cut 11 bases from V and 8 bases from J, with 25 bases between. This CDR3 has 15 amino acids. Germline V gene sequence: CDR1 SGHTA, CDR2 FQGNSA. The CDR3 here is CAGGKAVRGEYEQFF. The CDR3 DNA follows: TGTGCCGGGGGGAAAGCAGTTAGAGGGGAGTATGAGCAGTTCTTC.

V gene TRBV13 combines with J gene TRBJ1-1, with D perhaps matching TRBD1 (6 bases). From germline, CDR1 is PRHDT and CDR2 FYEKMQ (reference sequence). V lost 5 bases to trimming and J lost 8 bases, with 18 bases between them. The CDR3 runs 14 residues. The DNA for the CDR3 is TGTGCCAGCAGCGAGAGGTCCAGGGGCAAAGAAGCTTTCTTT. It is translated as CASSERSRGKEAFF.

This chain joins TRBV7-3 and TRBJ2-1, with 11 positions matching TRBD2. The V segment lost 2 bases and the J segment 4 bases; nucleotides outside the gene matches: 4. This CDR3 has 16 amino acids. Germline lookup yields CDR1 SGHTA and CDR2 FQGTGA. CDR3 region: CASSLPGLADYNEQFF. In DNA form, the CDR3 reads TGTGCCAGCAGCTTACCGGGACTAGCGGATTACAATGAGCAGTTCTTC. Filled out from reference TRBV7-3 and TRBJ2-1, the complete variable domain reads GAGVSQTPSNKVTEKGKYVELRCDPISGHTALYWYRQSLGQGPEFLIYFQGTGAADDSGLPNDRFFAVRPEGSVSTLKIQRTERGDSAVYLCASSLPGLADYNEQFFGPGTRLTVL.

The chain joins TRBV15 to TRBJ2-1; the D is unclear. The germline CDR1 and CDR2 sequences are LNHNV and YYDKDF (reference sequence). V was cut by 1 base and J by 7 bases, with 11 bases left in between. This CDR3 region has 14 residues. CDR3 sequence reads: CATSRVGPRNEQFF. CDR3 coding DNA: TGTGCCACCAGCAGAGTTGGGCCCCGGAATGAGCAGTTCTTC.

This chain joins TRBV28 and TRBJ1-3, with 11 bases fitting TRBD1. After removal of 2 bases from V and 4 bases from J, the junction contained 10 bases not matched to a gene. The CDR3 totals 18 residues. Per germline, CDR1 MDHEN and CDR2 SYDVKM. Here the CDR3 reads CASSLGSGTGGGGNTIYF. The CDR3 DNA reads TGTGCCAGCAGTTTAGGCTCCGGGACAGGGGGGGGCGGAAACACCATATATTTT.

The V gene is TRBV2, the J gene TRBJ1-2; D call uncertain. Looked up from germline, CDR1 is SNHLY and CDR2 is FYNNEI. The V end lost 1 base, the J end lost 5 bases, and 14 bases lay between the germline ends. The CDR3 contains 15 residues. The CDR3 protein is CASSEGGGLGYGYTF. CDR3 nucleotide sequence: TGTGCCAGCAGTGAAGGGGGAGGGCTTGGGTATGGCTACACCTTC.

The chain recombines TRBV6-1 with TRBJ2-3; 9 bases agree with TRBD2. The V gene's germline CDR1 is MNHNS and CDR2 SASEGT. This CDR3 comprises 15 residues. Trimming removed 1 base from V and 6 bases from J; junction bases left unmatched: 5. As DNA, the CDR3 is TGTGCCAGCAGTGAAGTCAAGCGGGGGGCGGATACGCAGTATTTT. As protein: CASSEVKRGADTQYF.

This clone was observed a handful of times. The same CDR3 is also encoded by other DNA sequences in this sample. The J gene is TRBJ2-3, the V gene TRBV6-5, with 13 bases matching TRBD2. The CDR3 is made up of 15 amino acids. Per germline, CDR1 MNHEY and CDR2 SVGAGI. V lost 5 bases, J lost 1 base, and 0 bases stayed unmatched. The CDR3 loop reads CASSGLAGGTDTQYF. CDR3 DNA sequence: TGTGCCAGCAGTGGACTAGCGGGGGGCACAGATACGCAGTATTTT.

The table lists this clone with a few counts. Other DNA sequences within the sample encode an identical CDR3. This chain links TRBV7-9 with TRBJ2-1, with 11 bases matching TRBD2. In germline, CDR1 is SEHNR, CDR2 FQNEAQ (reference sequence). Trimming at V came to 5 bases and at J to 4 bases, leaving 4 bases not matched to a gene. This CDR3 comprises 15 residues. The CDR3 DNA is TGTGCCAGCAGCCCTCCTAGCGGGGGGTACAATGAGCAGTTCTTC. This sequence encodes CASSPPSGGYNEQFF.

V usage is TRBV2 and J usage is TRBJ1-6; 10 nucleotides agree with TRBD1. CDR1 is SNHLY, CDR2 FYNNEI, per germline. The CDR3 is 14 residues long. Losses at the gene ends were 7 bases for V and 7 bases for J; bases not matched to a gene: 4. CDR3 region: CASNRQGANSPLHF. The CDR3 DNA follows: TGTGCCAGCAACAGACAGGGGGCGAATTCACCCCTCCACTTT.

This clone was picked up a small number of times. The V and J genes are TRBV19 and TRBJ1-2, with a weak D call TRBD1 (5 bases). CDR1 and CDR2 (germline): LNHDA, SQIVND (reference sequence). V was pared by 3 bases and J by 4 bases, with 9 bases between. The length of the CDR3 is 13 residues. The CDR3 region is CASSMGRGYGYTF. The CDR3 nucleotides read TGTGCCAGTAGTATGGGGAGGGGCTATGGCTACACCTTC.

The chain uses TRBV28 and TRBJ1-2; a weak D match, TRBD1 (5 bases). The V end lost 5 bases, the J end lost 7 bases, and 17 bases lay between the germline ends. Germline lookup yields CDR1 MDHEN and CDR2 SYDVKM. The CDR3 has 14 amino acids. In DNA form, the CDR3 reads TGTGCCAGCAGTAGAGACCTCAGGGAACGTGGCTACACCTTC. Translating it yields CASSRDLRERGYTF.

With regard to this clone: Other DNA sequences in the sample encode the same CDR3. The chain links TRBV18 to TRBJ1-1; no reliable D call. The V and J ends lost 3 bases and 1 base respectively, with 9 bases between them. The germline V gene has CDR1 KGHSH and CDR2 LQKENI. This CDR3 region has 14 residues. The CDR3 DNA follows: TGTGCCAGCTCACCGCTGACAAGGAACACTGAAGCTTTCTTT. It specifies CASSPLTRNTEAFF.

V is TRBV5-6 and J is TRBJ2-2; the D gene is possibly TRBD1 (6 bases). The CDR3 has 17 amino acids. V shed 3 bases and J shed 0 bases, with 15 bases lying between them. The germline CDR1 and CDR2 sequences are SGHDT and YYEEEE. The CDR3: CASSSLTGFANTGELFF. The CDR3 DNA reads TGTGCCAGCAGCTCGCTGACAGGATTCGCGAACACCGGGGAGCTGTTTTTT.